This T cell receptor beta chain came from a study of T-cell memory formation after mild COVID-19. Study information: TCR clusters mostly belonged to single donors. Findings and caveats of the study: Pre-infection memory contained some responding clones, which suggested that cross-reactive memory had joined. Researchers report contracting CD4+ clones mostly in CM and EM, with CD8+ clones in EMRA.

After 5'RACE with constant-segment primers, TCR alpha and TCR beta cDNA libraries carrying sample barcodes and UMIs were obtained. TCRdb called the 5' RACE reads again in MiXCR, with one record for every CDR3 protein. The table includes 200,000 to 250,000 distinct CDR3 sequences, 15% detected once. The CDR3 contains 14 residues. Germline loops: CDR1 SGHRS, CDR2 YFSETQ. V lost 0 bases and J lost 11, with 17 bases in between. This clonotype came up a few times. Its target is not known. The sequence derives from an adult woman who had mild COVID-19 (a few samples of this study predate the infection). Cell type and time point are not known. J is TRBJ1-1 and V is TRBV5-1, with D tentatively TRBD1 (5 bases). The sequenced sample was PBMCs or a T cell subset sorted from them (not recorded which). The DNA for the CDR3 is TGCGCCAGCAGCTTGGCCGGACATCGAGCGAGGGCTTTCTTT. Protein sequence: CASSLAGHRARAFF.